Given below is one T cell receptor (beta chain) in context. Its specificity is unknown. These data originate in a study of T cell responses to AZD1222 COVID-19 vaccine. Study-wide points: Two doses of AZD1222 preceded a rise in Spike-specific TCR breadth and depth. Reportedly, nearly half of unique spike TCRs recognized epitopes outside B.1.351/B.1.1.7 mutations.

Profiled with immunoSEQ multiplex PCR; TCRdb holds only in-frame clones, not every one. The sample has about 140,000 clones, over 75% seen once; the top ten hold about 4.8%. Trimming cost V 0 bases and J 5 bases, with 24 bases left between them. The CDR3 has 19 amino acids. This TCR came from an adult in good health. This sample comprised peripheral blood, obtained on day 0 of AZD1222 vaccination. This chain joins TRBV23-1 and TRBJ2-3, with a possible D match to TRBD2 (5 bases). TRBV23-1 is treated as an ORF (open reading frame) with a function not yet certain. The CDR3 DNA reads TGCGCCAGCAGTCAATCATTTTTGGTAGAAGGGAGCGGACTAGATACGCAGTATTTT. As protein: CASSQSFLVEGSGLDTQYF.